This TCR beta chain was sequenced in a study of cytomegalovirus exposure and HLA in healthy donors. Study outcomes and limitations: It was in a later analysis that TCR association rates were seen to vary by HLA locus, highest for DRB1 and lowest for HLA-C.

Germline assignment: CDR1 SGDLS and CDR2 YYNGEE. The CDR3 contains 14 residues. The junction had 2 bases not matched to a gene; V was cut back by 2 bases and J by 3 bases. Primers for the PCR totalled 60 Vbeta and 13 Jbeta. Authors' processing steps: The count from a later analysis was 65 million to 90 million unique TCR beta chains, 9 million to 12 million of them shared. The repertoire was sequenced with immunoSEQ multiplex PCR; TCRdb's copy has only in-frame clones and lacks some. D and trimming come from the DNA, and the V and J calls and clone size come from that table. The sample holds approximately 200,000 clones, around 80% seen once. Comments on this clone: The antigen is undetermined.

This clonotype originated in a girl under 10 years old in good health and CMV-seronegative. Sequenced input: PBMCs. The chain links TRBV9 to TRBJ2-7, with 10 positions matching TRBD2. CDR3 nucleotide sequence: TGTGCCAGCAGCGTCAGCGGGGGGGACTACGAGCAGTACTTC. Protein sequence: CASSVSGGDYEQYF.